Listed below are T cell receptor beta chains from one sample, sequenced in a study of cytomegalovirus exposure and HLA in healthy donors. Only in-frame clones appear in the TCRdb table, and some are missing; sequencing was by immunoSEQ multiplex PCR. Of about 98,000 clones in the sample, approximately 80% were seen once. The sequenced sample was PBMCs. Source of these receptors: a female donor in good health and CMV-seropositive. CDR3s include the opening cysteine and the closing phenylalanine or tryptophan. A D gene is named only where the DNA matches it firmly. Where a row states a size, it is once, few, many or the class of an expanded clone; other rows omit it.

CDR3 length	V gene	J gene	clone size	D gene	CDR3 DNA	CDR3 protein
12	TRBV5-1	TRBJ2-1	NA	NA	TGCGCCAGCAGCATTATTGAGGTTGAGCAGTTCTTC	CASSIIEVEQFF
12	TRBV5-6	TRBJ1-2	NA	TRBD1	TGTGCCAGCAGCCCAGGGGGGTCTGGCTACACCTTC	CASSPGGSGYTF
15	TRBV9	TRBJ1-3	NA	TRBD1	TGTGCCAGCAGCGCGGACAGGGGACGGGGAAACACCATATATTTT	CASSADRGRGNTIYF
14	TRBV7-9	TRBJ2-5	NA	TRBD2	TGTGCCAGCAGCACGGGACTATCTCAAGAGACCCAGTACTTC	CASSTGLSQETQYF
13	TRBV28	TRBJ2-7	NA	NA	TGTGCCAGCAGTTTGCAGGGCGTAGGCGAGCAGTACTTC	CASSLQGVGEQYF
13	TRBV29-1	TRBJ2-7	few	TRBD1	TGCAGCGTTGGTGGGACAGCAGGGTTCGAGCAGTACTTC	CSVGGTAGFEQYF
18	TRBV7-6	TRBJ2-1	NA	TRBD2	TGTGCCAGCAGCCCCCGACTAGCGGGAGATCGCGATTATAGTGAGCAGTTCTTC	CASSPRLAGDRDYSEQFF
14	TRBV6-6	TRBJ2-3	NA	NA	TGTGCCAGCAGATGGGAGATGGGCACAGATACGCAGTATTTT	CASRWEMGTDTQYF
16	TRBV7-9	TRBJ2-7	NA	TRBD1	TGTGCCAGCAGCACGACAGGGGATTCCCTGGACCACGAGCAGTACTTC	CASSTTGDSLDHEQYF
14	TRBV4-1	TRBJ2-7	NA	TRBD1	TGCGCCAGCAGCCCGTTACAGGGGGCAGGCGAGCAGTACTTC	CASSPLQGAGEQYF
13	TRBV6-1	TRBJ2-2	NA	NA	TGTGCCAGCCTAACTATAAACACCGGGGAGCTGTTTTTT	CASLTINTGELFF
13	TRBV21-1	TRBJ2-2	NA	NA	TGTGCCAGCAGCTTTCGACAGACCGGGGAGCTGTTTTTT	CASSFRQTGELFF
16	TRBV15	TRBJ1-2	NA	NA	TGTGCCACCAGCAGAGTCATTCAGGAGGGCCTCTATGGCTACACCTTC	CATSRVIQEGLYGYTF
15	TRBV28	TRBJ2-5	NA	NA	TGTGCCAGCAGTCCTCCCAGGCGGGCCGGAGAGACCCAGTACTTC	CASSPPRRAGETQYF
13	TRBV28	TRBJ1-1	NA	TRBD1	TGTGCCGTTCAAGACAGGGGTTTAATTCAAGCTTTCTTT	CAVQDRGLIQAFF
14	TRBV11-2	TRBJ2-1	NA	NA	TGTGCCAGCAGCTTAGGCCTTGGAGGGTATGAGCAGTTCTTC	CASSLGLGGYEQFF
14	TRBV5-5	TRBJ1-1	NA	NA	TGTGCCAGCAGCCCAAGCAGGTCGAACACTGAAGCTTTCTTT	CASSPSRSNTEAFF
16	TRBV19	TRBJ1-5	NA	NA	TGTGCCAGTAGTATCTGGCAGGGCCCTTCCAATCAGCCCCAGCATTTT	CASSIWQGPSNQPQHF
15	TRBV25-1	TRBJ2-7	NA	TRBD2	TGTGCCAGCAGTCCCGGACTAGCGGGCTACTACGAGCAGTACTTC	CASSPGLAGYYEQYF
13	TRBV11-1	TRBJ1-4	NA	TRBD1	TGTGCCAGCAGCTCGACAGGGAGAGAAAAACTGTTTTTT	CASSSTGREKLFF
12	TRBV6-6	TRBJ1-2	NA	TRBD1	TGTGCCAGCGACAGGGGAAACTATGGCTACACCTTC	CASDRGNYGYTF
13	TRBV6-6	TRBJ1-2	few	NA	TGTGCCAGCAGCCCCGCCCCGGGGGATGGCTACACCTTC	CASSPAPGDGYTF
13	TRBV6-5	TRBJ1-1	once	NA	TGTGCCAGCAGTTACTGGAGGGGCACTGAAGCTTTCTTT	CASSYWRGTEAFF
14	TRBV6-1	TRBJ1-1	once	TRBD1	TGTGCCAGCAGGGACAGGGTTTACAACACTGAAGCTTTCTTT	CASRDRVYNTEAFF
16	TRBV6-1	TRBJ2-3	NA	NA	TGTGCCAGCAGTGAACCCGGGACACCCAAAACAGATACGCAGTATTTT	CASSEPGTPKTDTQYF
12	TRBV19	TRBJ1-1	NA	NA	TGTGCCAGTAGTTGGAGGGACACTGAAGCTTTCTTT	CASSWRDTEAFF
16	TRBV4-1	TRBJ2-1	NA	TRBD2	TGCGCCAGCAGCCAATTTTCTAGCGGGGCCTACAATGAGCAGTTCTTC	CASSQFSSGAYNEQFF
15	TRBV19	TRBJ2-2	NA	NA	TGTGCCAGTAGTGATAGCGTACCGAACACCGGGGAGCTGTTTTTT	CASSDSVPNTGELFF
14	TRBV28	TRBJ1-1	few	NA	TGTGCCAGCAGTTTTGCAGGGGATGGCACTGAAGCTTTCTTT	CASSFAGDGTEAFF
13	TRBV14	TRBJ1-1	NA	NA	TGTGCCAGCAGCCTACAGGGCTACACTGAAGCTTTCTTT	CASSLQGYTEAFF
13	TRBV27	TRBJ2-7	NA	NA	TGTGCCAGCAGGCGGGCCTCCGCCTACGAGCAGTACTTC	CASRRASAYEQYF
16	TRBV19	TRBJ2-7	NA	NA	TGTGCCAGTAGTATAGGGTTGCCAGGCAACTCCTACGAGCAGTACTTC	CASSIGLPGNSYEQYF
15	TRBV5-4	TRBJ2-5	NA	TRBD1	TGTGCCAGCAGCTTAGGGGACAGGGGTAGAAAGACCCAGTACTTC	CASSLGDRGRKTQYF
17	TRBV9	TRBJ1-2	NA	TRBD1	TGTGCCAGCAGCGTCCATCTACAGGGGCATAACAACTATGGCTACACCTTC	CASSVHLQGHNNYGYTF
16	TRBV9	TRBJ2-3	NA	TRBD1	TGTGCCAGCAGCGTACAGGCCACAGGGGGCACAGATACGCAGTATTTT	CASSVQATGGTDTQYF
15	TRBV6-1	TRBJ2-7	NA	NA	TGTGCCAGCAGTGGCGCGGGACTCGTTACCTACGAGCAGTACTTC	CASSGAGLVTYEQYF
13	TRBV19	TRBJ2-7	once	NA	TGTGCCAGTAGTATAACAGGGAGCCACGAGCAGTACTTC	CASSITGSHEQYF
15	TRBV28	TRBJ1-3	NA	NA	TGTGCCAGCAGTCTACAGCTAATTGGTGGAAACACCATATATTTT	CASSLQLIGGNTIYF
14	TRBV5-1	TRBJ1-1	NA	NA	TGCGCCAGCAGCTTCCGGGACATTAACACTGAAGCTTTCTTT	CASSFRDINTEAFF
15	TRBV9	TRBJ1-6	NA	TRBD1	TGTCCCAGCAGCGTGACACAGGGGGCCTACTCACCCCTCCACTTT	CPSSVTQGAYSPLHF
13	TRBV14	TRBJ1-5	NA	NA	TGTGCCAGCAGCGTTGGGCTCCACCAGCCCCAGCATTTT	CASSVGLHQPQHF
14	TRBV6-5	TRBJ1-3	NA	TRBD1	TGTGCCAGCAGTTCCAGGGGGCCTGGAAACACCATATATTTT	CASSSRGPGNTIYF
13	TRBV10-3	TRBJ1-5	NA	NA	TGTGCCATCAGTGGGGAGGGGGTTCAGCCCCAGCATTTT	CAISGEGVQPQHF
12	TRBV28	TRBJ2-1	NA	TRBD1	TGTGCCAGCAGATCAGGGGACAGCCAGCAGTTCTTC	CASRSGDSQQFF
14	TRBV9	TRBJ1-3	NA	NA	TGTGCCAGCAGCGTAGAGTCGGGGGTTGCCACCATATATTTT	CASSVESGVATIYF
13	TRBV11-2	TRBJ1-5	once	NA	TGTGCCAGCAGCTTAGATCGAGGTCAGCCCCAGCATTTT	CASSLDRGQPQHF
14	TRBV5-5	TRBJ1-5	NA	TRBD1	TGTGCCAGCAGTCCGGACAGGGGGAATCAGCCCCAGCATTTT	CASSPDRGNQPQHF
15	TRBV4-2	TRBJ1-4	NA	NA	TGTGCCAGCAGCCAAGAGCGGGGGTCTAGAGAAAAACTGTTTTTT	CASSQERGSREKLFF